A single sample is the source of the 2 T cell receptor beta chains below, sequenced in a study of CXCR3-negative and CXCR3-positive naive CD8 T cells. Through 5' RACE with UMI labels, the TRB cDNA libraries were prepared. After re-calling the 5' RACE reads, TCRdb lists one entry per CDR3 protein, DNA absent. Recorded here are tens of thousands of distinct CDR3 sequences; the top ten clones represent roughly 4%. Sequenced material: naive CXCR3- CD8+ T cells from blood. Subset reported: CD45RO-CCR7+CD27+CD95- naive CD8+ T cells lacking CXCR3 (TNR3-). Every receptor here comes from a human donor in good health. Some clones in this sample may be carry-over from other donors' samples.

This chain connects TRBV20-1 to TRBJ1-4; TCRdb names TRBD1, which stays unverified in the absence of DNA. The CDR3 runs to 15 residues. In germline, CDR1 is DFQATT, CDR2 SNEGSKA (reference sequence). Here the CDR3 reads CSARAGQGWSEKLFF.

This chain connects TRBV28 to TRBJ2-1; TCRdb's D call of TRBD2 is untestable without DNA. Germline lookup yields CDR1 MDHEN and CDR2 SYDVKM. This CDR3 has 19 amino acids. Here the CDR3 reads CASSPGTSGFYEAYNEQFF.